The clone carrying this T cell receptor (beta chain) was seen only once. Its cognate antigen is unknown. Measured with immunoSEQ multiplex PCR; TCRdb has only the in-frame clones, and not every one. This sample has 30,000 to 40,000 clones, with approximately 80% found just once. The data were taken from a study of OX40 agonist ivuxolimab in advanced cancers. Study-wide results and limits: Not determined was the antigen specificity of the expanded peripheral T cells. Part of the nonresponder group also had normalized T-cell clonal expansion that was low.

This CDR3 is built from 14 residues. CDR1 SGHTA and CDR2 FQGTGA come from the germline V gene. The V end lost 5 bases, the J end lost 6 bases, and 13 bases lay between the germline ends. The sequence was collected from an adult with an advanced solid tumor such as melanoma, head and neck, liver or kidney cancer. This chain uses TRBV7-3 with TRBJ2-2, with D perhaps matching TRBD2 (6 bases). This specimen consisted of CD4+ or CD8+ T cells sorted from blood, obtained in a trial of the OX40 agonist ivuxolimab. The CDR3 is CASSPAGGAGELFF. The DNA for the CDR3 is TGTGCCAGCAGCCCAGCGGGTGGGGCCGGGGAGCTGTTTTTT.